The sequence of this TCR beta chain was determined in a study of memory CD4+ T cells and cytomegalovirus serostatus. Whole-study context: Donors were healthy Belgian adults, several CMV seropositive and about 24 seronegative.

Study processing details: After removing out-of-frame reads, 2.3 million or so distinct TCRbeta sequences remained. Some clones are missing from TCRdb's copy, which holds only in-frame ones; the method was immunoSEQ multiplex PCR. V, J and clone size were drawn from that table, and D and trimming were deduced from the DNA. The repertoire consists of more than 45,000 clones, with more than 70% occurring once and the leading ten covering approximately 0.78%. The sort gate was single viable CD3+CD4+CD8-CD45RO+ cells for memory CD4+ T cells. The receptor's source is an adult in good health and CMV-seronegative. The material sequenced was memory CD4+ T cells from blood.

This CDR3 is CAIRRTGYGYTF. The CDR3 DNA reads TGTGCCATCAGGCGAACAGGCTACGGCTACACCTTC. The rearrangement links TRBV10-3 to TRBJ1-2, with a weak D call TRBD1 (5 bases). Per germline, CDR1 ENHRY and CDR2 SYGVKD. This CDR3 has 12 amino acids. Trimming pared 6 bases from V and 8 bases from J, leaving 13 bases between.